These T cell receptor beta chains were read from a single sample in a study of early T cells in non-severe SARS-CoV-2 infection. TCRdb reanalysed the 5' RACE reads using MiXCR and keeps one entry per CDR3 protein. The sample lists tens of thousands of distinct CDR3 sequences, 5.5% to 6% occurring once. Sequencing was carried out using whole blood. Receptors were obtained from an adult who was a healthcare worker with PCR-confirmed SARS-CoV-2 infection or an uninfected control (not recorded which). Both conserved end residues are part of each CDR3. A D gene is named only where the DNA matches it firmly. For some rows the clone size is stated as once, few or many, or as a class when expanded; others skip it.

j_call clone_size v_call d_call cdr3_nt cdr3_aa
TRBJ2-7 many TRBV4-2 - TGTGCCAGCAGCCAAGATATTTCCGCAGGGGTCATTACCTACGAGCAGTACTTC CASSQDISAGVITYEQYF
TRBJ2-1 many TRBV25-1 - TGTGCCAGCAGTGATTACAGCTCCTACAATGAGCAGTTCTTC CASSDYSSYNEQFF
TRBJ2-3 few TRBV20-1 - TGCAGTGCGAGTGCGCAGGGGGGATCAGATACGCAGTATTTT CSASAQGGSDTQYF
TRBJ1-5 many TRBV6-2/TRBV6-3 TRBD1 TGTGCCAGCAGTTACTCGCTAATTACCAACAGGGGTGGTAGCAATCAGCCCCAGCATTTT CASSYSLITNRGGSNQPQHF
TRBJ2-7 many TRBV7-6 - TGTGCCAGCAGCTTAGCGGACACCACCTACGAGCAGTACTTC CASSLADTTYEQYF
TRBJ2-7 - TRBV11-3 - TGTGCCAGCAGCTTATGGGGGGGGCAGGACGCCTACGAGCAGTACTTC CASSLWGGQDAYEQYF
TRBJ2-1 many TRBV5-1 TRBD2 TGCGCCAGCAGCTTGGCCCTGACTAGCGGGAGTCATGAGCAGTTCTTC CASSLALTSGSHEQFF
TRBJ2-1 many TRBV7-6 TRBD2 TGTGCCAGCAGCTTAGCTGGAGCGGGATCGGCTGAGCAGTTCTTC CASSLAGAGSAEQFF
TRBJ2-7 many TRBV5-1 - TGCGCCAGCAGCTTGGAGGTTACTGGTCCCAGCTCCTACGAGCAGTACTTC CASSLEVTGPSSYEQYF
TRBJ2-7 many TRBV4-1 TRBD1 TGCGCCAGCAGCCGTATACAGGGGGCGGGGTCCTACGAGCAGTACTTC CASSRIQGAGSYEQYF
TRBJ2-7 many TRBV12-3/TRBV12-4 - TGTGCCAGCAGTTTAATGATAGCGCGGGAGCAGTACTTC CASSLMIAREQYF
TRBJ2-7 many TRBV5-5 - TGTGCCAGCAGCCAAGGGGACGCCTCGGTATACGAGCAGTACTTC CASSQGDASVYEQYF
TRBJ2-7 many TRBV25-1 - TGTGCCAGCGCCGAGGCGGGTACCTACGAGCAGTACTTC CASAEAGTYEQYF
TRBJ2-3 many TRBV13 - TGTGCCAGCAGCTTACGGCCAGGGTCACCAGATACGCAGTATTTT CASSLRPGSPDTQYF
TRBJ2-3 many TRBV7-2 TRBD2 TGTGCCAGCAGCTCCCCTAGCGGGGGGGCCGAAAATACGCAGTATTTT CASSSPSGGAENTQYF
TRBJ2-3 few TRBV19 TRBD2 TGTGCCAGTAAGGCGAGCGGGAAAGCAGATACGCAGTATTTT CASKASGKADTQYF
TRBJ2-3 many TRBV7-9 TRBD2 TGTGCCAGCAGCACAGGCGGGGGTAGCACAGATACGCAGTATTTT CASSTGGGSTDTQYF
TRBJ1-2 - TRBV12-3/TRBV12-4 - TGTGCCAGCAGCCCAGCGGGCGGAGGGACCTATGGCTACACCTTC CASSPAGGGTYGYTF
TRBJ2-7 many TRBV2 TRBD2 TGTGCCAGCAGCCTGACTAGCGGGGAGCAGTACTTC CASSLTSGEQYF
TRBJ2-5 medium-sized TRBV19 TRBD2 TGTGCCAGTAGTATAAATGGACTAGCGGAGACCCAGTACTTC CASSINGLAETQYF
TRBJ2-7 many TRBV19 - TGTGCCAGTAGTCGCCGGGACTTTCTATCCTACGAGCAGTACTTC CASSRRDFLSYEQYF
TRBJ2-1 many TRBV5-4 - TGTGCCAGCAGCTCCGGAGGGGAGCCTTACAATGAGCAGTTCTTC CASSSGGEPYNEQFF
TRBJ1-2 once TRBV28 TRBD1 TGTGCCAGCAGTTCACAGGGGAATGGCTACACCTTC CASSSQGNGYTF
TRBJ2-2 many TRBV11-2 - TGTGCCAGCAGCTTAATTGCGGGACCGAACACCGGGGAGCTGTTTTTT CASSLIAGPNTGELFF
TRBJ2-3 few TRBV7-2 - TGTGCCAGCAGCTTAAACGGGGGGCCCACAGATACGCAGTATTTT CASSLNGGPTDTQYF
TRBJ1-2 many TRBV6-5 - TGTGCCAGCAGTTACTTTTCCCCTCCACAGGAGCGTTGCACCTTC CASSYFSPPQERCTF
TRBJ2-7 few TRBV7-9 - TGTGCCAGCAGCGCCCGAGCGGGCTCCTACGAGCAGTACTTC CASSARAGSYEQYF
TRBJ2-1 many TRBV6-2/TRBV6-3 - TGTGCCAGCAGACGGGACGCCCCTTCCTACAATGAGCAGTTCTTC CASRRDAPSYNEQFF
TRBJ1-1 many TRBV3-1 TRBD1 TGTGCCAGCAGCCATCAGGGGGAGAACACTGAAGCTTTCTTT CASSHQGENTEAFF
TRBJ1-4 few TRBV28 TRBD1 TGTGCCAGCAGTAGCACCCCAGGGGGCGCATCCAATGAAAAACTGTTTTTT CASSSTPGGASNEKLFF
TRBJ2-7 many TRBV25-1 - TGTGCCAGCAGTGACGTAGGGGGGGGCTCCTACGAGCAGTACTTC CASSDVGGGSYEQYF
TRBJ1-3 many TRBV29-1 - TGCAGCGTTGATGGGGGCAGCTCTGGAAACACCATATATTTT CSVDGGSSGNTIYF